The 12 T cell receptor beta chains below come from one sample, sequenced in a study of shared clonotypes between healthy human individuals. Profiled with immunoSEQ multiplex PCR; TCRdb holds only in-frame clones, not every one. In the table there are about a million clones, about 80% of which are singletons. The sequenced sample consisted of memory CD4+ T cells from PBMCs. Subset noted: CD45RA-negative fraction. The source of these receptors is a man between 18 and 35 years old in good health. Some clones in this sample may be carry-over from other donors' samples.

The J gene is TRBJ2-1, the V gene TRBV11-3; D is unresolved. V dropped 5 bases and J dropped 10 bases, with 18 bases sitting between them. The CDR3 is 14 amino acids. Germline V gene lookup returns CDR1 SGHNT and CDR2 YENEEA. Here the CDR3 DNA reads TGTGCCAGCAGCCCCAGATCTGAACGCGGAGAGCAGTTCTTC. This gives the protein CASSPRSERGEQFF. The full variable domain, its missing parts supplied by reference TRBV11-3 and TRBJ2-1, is EAGVVQSPRYKIIEKKQPVAFWCNPISGHNTLYWYLQNLGQGPELLIRYENEEAVDDSQLPKDRFSAERLKGVDSTLKIQPAELGDSAVYLCASSPRSERGEQFFGPGTRLTVL.

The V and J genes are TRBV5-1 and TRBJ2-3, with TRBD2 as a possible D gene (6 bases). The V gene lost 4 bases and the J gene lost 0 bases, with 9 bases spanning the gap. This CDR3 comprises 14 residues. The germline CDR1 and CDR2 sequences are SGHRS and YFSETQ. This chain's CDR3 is CASSTGTSTDTQYF. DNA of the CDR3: TGCGCCAGCAGCACCGGGACTAGCACAGATACGCAGTATTTT.

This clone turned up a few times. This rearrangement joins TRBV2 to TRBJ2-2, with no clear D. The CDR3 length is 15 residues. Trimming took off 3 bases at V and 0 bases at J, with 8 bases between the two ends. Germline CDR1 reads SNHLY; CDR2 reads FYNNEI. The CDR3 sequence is CASSEAEPNTGELFF. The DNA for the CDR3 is TGTGCCAGCAGTGAGGCGGAACCGAACACCGGGGAGCTGTTTTTT.

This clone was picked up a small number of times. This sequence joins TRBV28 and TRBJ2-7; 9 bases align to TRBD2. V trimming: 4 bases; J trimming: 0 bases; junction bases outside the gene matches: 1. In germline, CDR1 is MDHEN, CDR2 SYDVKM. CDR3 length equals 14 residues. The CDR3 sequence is CASSSTSGSYEQYF. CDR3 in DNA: TGTGCCAGCAGTTCGACTAGCGGCTCCTACGAGCAGTACTTC.

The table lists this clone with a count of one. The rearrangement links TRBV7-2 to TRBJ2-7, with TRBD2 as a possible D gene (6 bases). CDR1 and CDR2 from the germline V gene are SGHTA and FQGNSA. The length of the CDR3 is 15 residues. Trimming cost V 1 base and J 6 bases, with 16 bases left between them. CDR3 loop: CASSLVSLARGEQYF. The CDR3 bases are TGTGCCAGCAGCTTAGTCTCACTAGCACGGGGCGAGCAGTACTTC.

CDR3 region: CASSYLTSGIQETQYF. DNA for the CDR3: TGTGCCAGCAGTTACTTGACTAGCGGGATACAAGAGACCCAGTACTTC. The chain is built from TRBV27 and TRBJ2-5; 11 nucleotides line up with TRBD2. The CDR3 loop spans 16 amino acids. The germline CDR1 and CDR2 sequences are MNHEY and SMNVEV (reference sequence). The junction had 6 bases not matched to a gene; V was cut back by 4 bases and J by 2 bases.

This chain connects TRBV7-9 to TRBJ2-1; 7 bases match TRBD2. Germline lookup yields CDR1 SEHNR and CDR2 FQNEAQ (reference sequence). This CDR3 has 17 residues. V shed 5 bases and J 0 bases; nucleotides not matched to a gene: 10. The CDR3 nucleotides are TGTGCCAGCAGCAGTAGGGGTACGGGGGGCTCCTACAATGAGCAGTTCTTC. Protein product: CASSSRGTGGSYNEQFF. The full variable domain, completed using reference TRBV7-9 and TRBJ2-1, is DTGVSQNPRHKITKRGQNVTFRCDPISEHNRLYWYRQTLGQGPEFLTYFQNEAQLEKSRLLSDRFSAERPKGSFSTLEIQRTEQGDSAMYLCASSSRGTGGSYNEQFFGPGTRLTVL.

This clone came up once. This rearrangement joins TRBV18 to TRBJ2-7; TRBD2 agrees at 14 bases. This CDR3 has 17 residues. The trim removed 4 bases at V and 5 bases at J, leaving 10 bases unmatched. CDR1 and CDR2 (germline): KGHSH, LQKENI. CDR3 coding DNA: TGTGCCAGCTCACGGGACAGGGGGACTAGCGGGAGCCACGAGCAGTACTTC. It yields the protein CASSRDRGTSGSHEQYF. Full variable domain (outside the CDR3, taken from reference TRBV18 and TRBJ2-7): NAGVMQNPRHLVRRRGQEARLRCSPMKGHSHVYWYRQLPEEGLKFMVYLQKENIIDESGMPKERFSAEFPKEGPSILRIQQVVRGDSAAYFCASSRDRGTSGSHEQYFGPGTRLTVT.

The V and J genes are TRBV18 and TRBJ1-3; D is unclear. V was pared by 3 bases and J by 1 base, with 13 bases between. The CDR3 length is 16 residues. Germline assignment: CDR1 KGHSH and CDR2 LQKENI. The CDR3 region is CASSPNNVGSGNTIYF. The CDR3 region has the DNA TGTGCCAGCTCACCGAATAACGTCGGATCTGGAAACACCATATATTTT.

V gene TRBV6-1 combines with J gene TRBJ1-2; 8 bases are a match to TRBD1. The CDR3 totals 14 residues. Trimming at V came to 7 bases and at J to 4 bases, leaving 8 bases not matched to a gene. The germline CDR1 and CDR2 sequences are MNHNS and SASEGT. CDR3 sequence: CASTPDRESYGYTF. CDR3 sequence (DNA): TGTGCCAGCACCCCGGACAGGGAGAGCTATGGCTACACCTTC.

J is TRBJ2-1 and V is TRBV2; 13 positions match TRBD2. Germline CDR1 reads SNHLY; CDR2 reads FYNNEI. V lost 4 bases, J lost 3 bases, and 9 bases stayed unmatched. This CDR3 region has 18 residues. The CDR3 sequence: CASSGVGLAGKSYNEQFF. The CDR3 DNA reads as TGTGCCAGCAGTGGGGTGGGACTAGCGGGAAAGAGCTACAATGAGCAGTTCTTC.

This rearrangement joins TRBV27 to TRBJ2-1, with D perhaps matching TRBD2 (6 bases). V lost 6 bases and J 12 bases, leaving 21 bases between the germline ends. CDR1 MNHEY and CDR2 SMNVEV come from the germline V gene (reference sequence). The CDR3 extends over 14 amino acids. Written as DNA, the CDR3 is TGTGCCAGCAGGACGCTAGGGACTCCGAGTGGGCAGTTCTTC. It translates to CASRTLGTPSGQFF.